This is a list of T cell receptor beta chains from one sample in a study of blood T cell repertoires in COVID-19. Repertoires were generated with immunoSEQ multiplex PCR, while TCRdb's copy carries only in-frame clones and drops some. Found here are under 150,000 clones, around 89% of them singletons; the top ten hold under 3.5%. Sequenced: peripheral blood. The receptor source for this set is an older woman with active COVID-19. Each CDR3 is given with its conserved first and last residue. The D gene is left open where the match is weak. Size tells how often a clone was seen (once, few, many) or the class of an expanded clone, and some rows leave it out.

v_call	clone_size	d_call	j_call	cdr3_nt	cdr3_aa
TRBV7-2	-	-	TRBJ2-2	TGTGCCAGCAGCTCCACTAGGATGTCGAACACCGGGGAGCTGTTTTTT	CASSSTRMSNTGELFF
TRBV4-1	-	-	TRBJ1-5	TGCGCCAGCAGCCAAGATTTGAGACAGCCCCAGCATTTT	CASSQDLRQPQHF
TRBV3-1/TRBV3-2	-	TRBD2	TRBJ2-1	TGTGCCAGCAGCCAAGCCCGACTAGCGCTAAACAATGAGCAGTTCTTC	CASSQARLALNNEQFF
TRBV18	-	-	TRBJ1-2	TGTGCCAGCTCACCTGGAAGGCGGGATGGCTACACCTTC	CASSPGRRDGYTF
TRBV6-1	-	TRBD2	TRBJ2-3	TGTGCCAGCAGTGAAGCCCCAGCGGGAGTCTCTGGCACAGATACGCAGTATTTT	CASSEAPAGVSGTDTQYF
TRBV19	-	-	TRBJ2-2	TGTGCCAGTAGTATCTCTCGGATGCGCCAGGTCTACACCGGGGAGCTGTTTTTT	CASSISRMRQVYTGELFF
TRBV5-5	-	-	TRBJ1-5	TGTGCCAGCAGCTTACAAGACAATCAGCCCCAGCATTTT	CASSLQDNQPQHF
TRBV7-9	-	-	TRBJ1-1	TGTGCCAGCAGCTCCAGGGGCAGGAACACTGAAGCTTTCTTT	CASSSRGRNTEAFF
TRBV9	-	-	TRBJ2-6	TGTGCCAGCAGCGGGTACGGTGGGGCCAACGTCCTGACTTTC	CASSGYGGANVLTF
TRBV7-2	-	TRBD2	TRBJ2-5	TGTGCCAGCAGCTTACGGATTAGCGGGAGGGAAGAGACCCAGTACTTC	CASSLRISGREETQYF
TRBV9	-	TRBD1	TRBJ2-5	TGTGCCAGCAGCGTAAGCCAGGGGTCAGGGGGAGAGACCCAGTACTTC	CASSVSQGSGGETQYF
TRBV4-1	few	-	TRBJ2-3	TGCGCCAGCAGCCAAGGATTTAGCTTTCGGAGGGCCGGCACAGATACGCAGTATTTT	CASSQGFSFRRAGTDTQYF
TRBV5-1	-	TRBD1	TRBJ2-5	TGCGCCAGCAGCTCCAGAACAGGGGGAGAGACCCAGTACTTC	CASSSRTGGETQYF
TRBV16	few	-	TRBJ1-3	TGTGCCAGCAGCTCCTCTAGGGCAGGAGGGCAGAACACCATATATTTT	CASSSSRAGGQNTIYF
TRBV21-1	-	-	TRBJ2-3	TGTGCCAGCAGCAAAGAGCCCACAGGGGTACGAGATACGCAGTATTTT	CASSKEPTGVRDTQYF
TRBV19	-	-	TRBJ2-3	TGTGCCAGTAGCCCCGGAGTGCGGGGAGATACGCAGTATTTT	CASSPGVRGDTQYF
TRBV27	-	-	TRBJ1-4	TGTGCCAGCAGAGCCCGGGGGGTTGACGAATATGAAAAACTGTTTTTT	CASRARGVDEYEKLFF
TRBV5-5	-	TRBD2	TRBJ2-7	TGTGCCAGCAGCTTGTCACTAGCGGGAATGTACGAGCAGTACTTC	CASSLSLAGMYEQYF
TRBV7-8	few	-	TRBJ2-7	TGTGCCAGCAGCCCAAACCCCTCCAGACAATACGAGCAGTACTTC	CASSPNPSRQYEQYF
TRBV6-5	-	-	TRBJ2-3	TGTGCCAGCCTAGGCCCTGTGGCAGATACGCAGTATTTT	CASLGPVADTQYF
TRBV28	-	-	TRBJ2-5	TGTGCCAGCAGTTTATTGCGGGAATCCCAGTACTTC	CASSLLRESQYF
TRBV6-6	-	-	TRBJ2-6	TGTGCCAGCAGTCCCGGTCGTCTCGGGACGGGAGCCTCTGGGGCCAACGTCCTGACTTTC	CASSPGRLGTGASGANVLTF
TRBV24-1	-	-	TRBJ2-7	TGTGCCACCAGTGATCCCCAAGCGGGTCATCACGAGCAGTACTTC	CATSDPQAGHHEQYF
TRBV9	-	-	TRBJ2-1	TGTGCCAGCAGCGTAGGGGGCGACATTACCTACAATGAGCAGTTCTTC	CASSVGGDITYNEQFF
TRBV19	-	-	TRBJ1-1	TGTGCCAGTAGTCTCAACTTGAACACTGAAGCTTTCTTT	CASSLNLNTEAFF
TRBV10-2	-	-	TRBJ2-1	TGCGCCAGCAGTGGGGGCAGGTATGAGCAGTTCTTC	CASSGGRYEQFF
TRBV11-3	once	-	TRBJ2-2	TGTGCCAGCAGCTTAGACAGGACCGGGGAGCTGTTTTTT	CASSLDRTGELFF
TRBV7-9	-	-	TRBJ2-2	TGTGCCAGCAGCTTTCTAGCGGGACAGGACACCGGGGAGCTGTTTTTT	CASSFLAGQDTGELFF